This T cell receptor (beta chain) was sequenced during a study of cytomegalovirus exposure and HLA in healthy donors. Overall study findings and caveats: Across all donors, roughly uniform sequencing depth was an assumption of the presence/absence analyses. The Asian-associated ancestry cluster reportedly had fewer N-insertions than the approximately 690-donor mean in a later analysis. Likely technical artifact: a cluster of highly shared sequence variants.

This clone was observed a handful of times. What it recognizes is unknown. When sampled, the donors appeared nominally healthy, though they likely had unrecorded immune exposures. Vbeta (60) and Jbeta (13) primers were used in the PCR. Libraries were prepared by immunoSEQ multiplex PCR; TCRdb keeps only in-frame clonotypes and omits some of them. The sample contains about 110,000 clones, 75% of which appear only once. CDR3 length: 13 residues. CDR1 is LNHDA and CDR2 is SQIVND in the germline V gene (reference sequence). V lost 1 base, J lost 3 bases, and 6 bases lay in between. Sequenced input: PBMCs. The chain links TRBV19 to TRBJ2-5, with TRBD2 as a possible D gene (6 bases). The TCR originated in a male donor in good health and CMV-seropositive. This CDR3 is CASSIGGEETQYF. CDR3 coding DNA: TGTGCCAGTAGTATAGGGGGGGAAGAGACCCAGTACTTC. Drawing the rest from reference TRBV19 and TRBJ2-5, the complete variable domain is DGGITQSPKYLFRKEGQNVTLSCEQNLNHDAMYWYRQDPGQGLRLIYYSQIVNDFQKGDIAEGYSVSREKKESFPLTVTSAQKNPTAFYLCASSIGGEETQYFGPGTRLLVL.